One sample yielded the 19 T cell receptor beta chains listed below, sequenced in a study of T cell clusters in autoimmune cytopenias. TRB was amplified from around 0.25 ug of peripheral blood genomic DNA per sample. One tube held mixed TRB-A and TRB-B primer pools for touch-down PCR. TCRdb re-analyzed the multiplex PCR reads; it lists each CDR3 protein once, without DNA. The listing contains approximately 8,000 distinct CDR3 sequences. Sequencing used peripheral blood. These receptors all stem from a human donor with an autoimmune cytopenia or autoimmune hepatitis (not recorded which).

V and J are TRBV7-9 and TRBJ2-5. CDR1 and CDR2 from the germline V gene are SEHNR and FQNEAQ (reference sequence). The CDR3 consists of 14 residues. The CDR3 is CASSLGKKQETQYF.

This clonotype is deemed medium-sized (0.01 to 0.1%) by its frequency. The chain combines TRBV20-1 with TRBJ1-6. Looked up from germline, CDR1 is DFQATT and CDR2 is SNEGSKA (reference sequence). CDR3 length: 15 amino acids. The CDR3 sequence is CSARAMSSYNSPLHF.

V gene TRBV20-1 combines with J gene TRBJ1-2; TCRdb proposes TRBD1, but this gene call is untestable without DNA. The V gene's germline CDR1 is DFQATT and CDR2 SNEGSKA (reference sequence). The CDR3 has 16 amino acids. The CDR3 sequence: CSARAGTGDYNYGYTF.

The rearrangement uses TRBV6-5 and TRBJ1-3; the D call from TCRdb, TRBD1, cannot be confirmed without DNA. This CDR3 comprises 15 residues. The germline CDR1 and CDR2 sequences are MNHEY and SVGAGI. This chain's CDR3 is CASSRYGTGRKTIYF.

The chain recombines TRBV6-5 with TRBJ1-1. Germline values: CDR1 MNHEY, CDR2 SVGAGI. The CDR3 runs to 14 residues. CDR3 amino acids: CASSEQIMNTEAFF.

The V gene is TRBV12-3 or TRBV12-4, the J gene TRBJ1-2; the TCRdb call, TRBD1, lacks DNA for checking. This CDR3 is 13 amino acids long. The CDR3 reads CASTTPRNYGYTF.

The CDR3 loop reads CSALAGVNTGELFF. The chain combines TRBV20-1 with TRBJ2-2; the TCRdb call, TRBD2, lacks DNA for checking. Per the germline V gene, CDR1 is DFQATT and CDR2 is SNEGSKA (reference sequence). The CDR3 loop spans 14 amino acids.

The chain joins TRBV6-5 to TRBJ1-1; TCRdb lists TRBD1, though no DNA is available to test this call. The CDR3 spans 15 residues. Per germline, CDR1 MNHEY and CDR2 SVGAGI. The CDR3 region is CASSYSGGSNTEAFF.

V and J are TRBV5-1 and TRBJ1-1; the D call from TCRdb, TRBD1, cannot be confirmed without DNA. The CDR3 runs 15 residues. Per germline, CDR1 SGHRS and CDR2 YFSETQ. This CDR3 reads CASSKKDSMNTEAFF.

The chain carries TRBV6-2 or TRBV6-3 and TRBJ2-6. The germline CDR1 and CDR2 sequences are MNHEY and SVGEGT. This CDR3 has 16 residues. CDR3 amino acids: CASKVTGRSGANVLTF.

The chain's CDR3 is CASSSQREGQTETQYF. The chain recombines TRBV5-1 with TRBJ2-5; TCRdb outputs TRBD2, but without DNA this stays unchecked. This CDR3 is built from 16 residues. Germline-derived CDR1 and CDR2 are SGHRS and YFSETQ.

The chain combines TRBV2 with TRBJ1-1. The CDR3 covers 14 residues. CDR1 and CDR2 (germline): SNHLY, FYNNEI. The CDR3 loop reads CASSRWTQNTEAFF.

V and J are TRBV5-5 and TRBJ1-1; the TRBD1 assignment by TCRdb is unverifiable without DNA. CDR1 is SGHKS, CDR2 YYEKEE, per germline (reference sequence). This CDR3 is built from 16 residues. The CDR3 protein is CASSMGQGQMNTEAFF.

The chain employs TRBV20-1 and TRBJ2-7; the TCRdb call, TRBD1, lacks DNA for checking. The length of the CDR3 is 15 residues. Germline CDR1 DFQATT, CDR2 SNEGSKA (reference sequence). This CDR3 reads CSALAPGQGAKKQYF.

This CDR3 reads CASSYRVSYNSPLHF. This chain connects TRBV6-5 to TRBJ1-6. The CDR3 consists of 15 residues. The germline V gene encodes CDR1 MNHEY and CDR2 SVGAGI.

This sequence joins TRBV11-2 and TRBJ1-2; as DNA is missing, the TRBD1 call by TCRdb cannot be tested. Germline CDR1 SGHAT, CDR2 FQNNGV. The CDR3 has 15 residues. The CDR3 reads CASSFRQGNNYGYTF.

V and J are TRBV5-4 and TRBJ1-2; TCRdb's D gene call, TRBD1, goes unchecked for lack of DNA. The germline CDR1 and CDR2 sequences are SGHNT and YYREEE (reference sequence). The length of the CDR3 is 15 residues. The CDR3 region is CASRIQLQGLYGYTF.

This clonotype is labeled medium-sized based on frequency. The chain links TRBV5-6 to TRBJ1-2; TCRdb's D call of TRBD1 is untestable without DNA. CDR1 and CDR2 (germline): SGHDT, YYEEEE. The CDR3 totals 13 residues. CDR3 protein: CASRDRWGGGYTF. Variable domain in full (rest from reference TRBV5-6 and TRBJ1-2): DAGVTQSPTHLIKTRGQQVTLRCSPKSGHDTVSWYQQALGQGPQFIFQYYEEEERQRGNFPDRFSGHQFPNYSSELNVNALLLGDSALYLCASRDRWGGGYTFGSGTRLTVV.

The CDR3 region is CASSGRDRGPNTGELFF. V usage is TRBV5-1 and J usage is TRBJ2-2; as DNA is missing, the TRBD1 call by TCRdb cannot be tested. This CDR3 has 17 amino acids. Germline V lookup: CDR1 SGHRS, CDR2 YFSETQ.